This TCR beta chain was identified in a study of CD8 T cells in ankylosing spondylitis. Whole-study findings and limits: Matched ankylosing spondylitis synovial fluid reportedly showed significant enrichment of disease-linked clones. Disease-linked clones proved CD8+ and comparatively uncommon in peripheral blood. The study identified a TCR beta motif of eight highly homologous variants that appeared characteristic of ankylosing spondylitis blood. Earlier studies detected some motif variants in reactive arthritis synovial fluid and blood.

TCRdb passed the 5' RACE reads through MiXCR, listing each CDR3 protein once. In the table there are 300,000 to 400,000 distinct CDR3 sequences, roughly 15% of which are singletons. A remark on this clonotype: Its antigen is currently unknown.

This clonotype originated in a male donor with ankylosing spondylitis or in good health (not recorded which). The material sequenced was blood, either unsorted or a sorted T cell fraction (not recorded which).

CDR3 bases: TGCGCCACCCACCAGGGGGACAGGGTCCACGAGCAGTACTTC. Encoded protein: CATHQGDRVHEQYF. This chain connects TRBV5-1 to TRBJ2-7, with 9 bases identical to TRBD1. Germline CDR1 and CDR2: SGHRS and YFSETQ. CDR3 length equals 14 residues. V was pared by 9 bases and J by 5 bases, with 12 bases of the junction left unmatched.